This T cell receptor (beta chain) originates from a study of shared clonotypes between healthy human individuals. Study at large: The study drew on two women and a few men aged 18 to 49 as donors.

This clone was found a few times. The antigen is unknown. This same CDR3 is encoded by further DNA sequences in the sample. Libraries were prepared by immunoSEQ multiplex PCR; TCRdb keeps only in-frame clonotypes and omits some of them. This table holds approximately 980,000 clones, more than 75% found once. Study results and caveats: Clonotype sharing across a handful of donors was observed for around 4.5% of naive CD4 clonotypes. Generally, naive subsets (rather than memory subsets) showed larger estimated richness.

Sample: memory CD4+ T cells sorted from blood. Sample subset: CD45RA-negative fraction. The source is a man younger than 35 in good health.

The CDR3 sequence: CASSLGVNQPQHF. For the CDR3, the DNA is TGTGCCAGCAGCTTAGGTGTTAATCAGCCCCAGCATTTT. The V and J genes are TRBV11-2 and TRBJ1-5; D is ambiguous. Germline V gene lookup returns CDR1 SGHAT and CDR2 FQNNGV. Trimming took off 1 base at V and 4 bases at J, with 5 bases between the two ends. The CDR3 is 13 residues long.